The 27 T cell receptor beta chains listed next were all sequenced from one sample in a study of CD8+CD57+ T cells in acquired aplastic anemia. Flow cytometry had shown expanded CD8+CD57+ cells in the patients chosen for sequencing. Using genomic DNA as the template, TCR beta VDJ and CDR3 profiling was carried out. TCRdb analysed the reads with MiXCR anew, one entry per CDR3 protein. The sample includes 180,000 or so distinct CDR3 sequences, roughly 65% of them seen just once. The material sequenced was sorted CD4+, CD8+, or CD8+CD57+ T cells (not recorded which) from PBMCs. The receptors come from a human donor with aplastic anemia.

V gene TRBV7-8 combines with J gene TRBJ2-7; TRBD1 aligns across 10 bases. The CDR3 sequence is 14 residues long. V shed 4 bases, J shed 6 bases, and the junction held 6 bases outside the gene matches. CDR1 and CDR2 (germline): SGHVS, FQNEAQ. The CDR3 nucleotides are TGTGCCAGCAGCTCTGACAGGGGGCTTAGCGAGCAGTACTTC. Amino acids: CASSSDRGLSEQYF.

The chain has TRBV10-1 and TRBJ1-6, with D hard to call. Germline-derived CDR1 and CDR2 are WNHNN and SYGVQD (reference sequence). The CDR3 totals 14 residues. Trimming left V 6 bases short and J 7 bases short, with 13 bases between. The CDR3 sequence: CASRPPDPNSPLHF. Here the CDR3 DNA reads TGCGCCAGCAGACCCCCGGACCCAAATTCACCCCTCCACTTT.

The chain is built from TRBV7-3 and TRBJ1-6; possible D gene TRBD1, 5 bases. Deletions cut 6 bases from V and 7 bases from J, with 19 bases between. Germline V gene sequence: CDR1 SGHTA, CDR2 FQGTGA. The CDR3 is 16 residues long. The CDR3 coding sequence is TGTGCCAGCAGTAAGATGGGGCCGGGGTCAAATTCACCCCTCCACTTT. It yields the protein CASSKMGPGSNSPLHF.

The V and J genes are TRBV7-8 and TRBJ2-5; TRBD2 matches 10 bases. The CDR3 has 16 residues. The V and J ends lost 2 bases and 2 bases, in that order; junction bases with no gene match: 5. The V gene's germline CDR1 is SGHVS and CDR2 FQNEAQ. For the CDR3, the DNA is TGTGCCAGCAGCTTATGGGCTAGCGGGAGACAAGAGACCCAGTACTTC. It is translated as CASSLWASGRQETQYF. Full variable domain (remainder filled in from reference TRBV7-8 and TRBJ2-5): GAGVSQSPRYKVAKRGQDVALRCDPISGHVSLFWYQQALGQGPEFLTYFQNEAQLDKSGLPSDRFFAERPEGSVSTLKIQRTQQEDSAVYLCASSLWASGRQETQYFGPGTRLLVL.

Points on this clonotype: The germline gene is not matched at one end of the junction; a read error may be the cause. The J gene is TRBJ2-3, the V gene TRBV20-1; no clear D gene. This CDR3 is built from 11 residues. Germline CDR1 is DFQATT and CDR2 is SNEGSKA (reference sequence). The chain's CDR3 is CSAKVADTQYF. The CDR3 nucleotides read TGCAGCGCTAAGGTTGCCGATACGCAGTATTTT.

About this clonotype itself: No DNA is shown, since the ends of the CDR3 on it are uncertain; the CDR3 is the one TCRdb lists. V is TRBV24-1 and J is TRBJ1-4; TRBD1 reflects the table's D call only, with no check against the DNA. Germline CDR1 reads KGHDR; CDR2 reads SFDVKD. The length of the CDR3 is 22 amino acids, counting both ends. CDR3: CATSDTGTGVAQPQHFGEKLFF.

V usage is TRBV6-1 and J usage is TRBJ2-7; D is uncertain. From germline, CDR1 is MNHNS and CDR2 SASEGT. The V end lost 5 bases, the J end lost 1 base, and 9 bases lay between the germline ends. The CDR3 loop spans 13 amino acids. The CDR3: CASSYDKSYEQYF. As DNA, the CDR3 is TGTGCCAGCAGTTACGACAAGTCCTACGAGCAGTACTTC.

The chain has TRBV7-9 and TRBJ2-7, with D unclear. The CDR3 sequence is 13 residues long. Germline loops: CDR1 SEHNR, CDR2 FQNEAQ (reference sequence). The germline V and J ends were trimmed by 3 bases and 3 bases, with 9 bases remaining between them. CDR3 sequence (DNA): TGTGCCAGCAGCTTCGCACAGATCTACGAGCAGTACTTC. Protein: CASSFAQIYEQYF.

In its sample, this clonotype was seen many times. J is TRBJ1-5 and V is TRBV6-1; no definite D call. The CDR3 is 16 residues long. Between the trimmed V and J ends, which lost 1 base and 4 bases, there was a span of 14 bases. Germline CDR1 is MNHNS and CDR2 is SASEGT. The CDR3 protein is CASSEEGGTGNQPQHF. The CDR3 region has the DNA TGTGCCAGCAGTGAAGAAGGAGGAACGGGAAATCAGCCCCAGCATTTT.

This clonotype occurred many times. This sequence joins TRBV12-3 or TRBV12-4 and TRBJ1-5; D is ambiguous. Trimming removed 1 base from V and 6 bases from J, with 1 base in between. The CDR3 loop spans 11 amino acids. CDR3 protein: CASSLGQPQHF. The CDR3 bases are TGTGCCAGCAGTTTAGGTCAGCCCCAGCATTTT.

The chain joins TRBV7-9 to TRBJ1-1; D ambiguous. Germline values: CDR1 SEHNR, CDR2 FQNEAQ (reference sequence). Trimming left V 8 bases short and J 0 bases short, with 10 bases between. CDR3 length: 13 amino acids. For the CDR3, the DNA is TGTGCCAGCGAGGATTGGATGAACACTGAAGCTTTCTTT. This encodes CASEDWMNTEAFF.

The J gene is TRBJ2-1, the V gene TRBV7-9; 11 nucleotides match TRBD2. The CDR3 has 15 residues. V trimming: 1 base; J trimming: 5 bases; junction bases outside the gene matches: 1. Germline-derived CDR1 and CDR2 are SEHNR and FQNEAQ (reference sequence). The CDR3 spells CASSLVAGGHNEQFF. Here the CDR3 DNA reads TGTGCCAGCAGCTTAGTAGCGGGGGGGCACAATGAGCAGTTCTTC.

This clonotype was seen once. One end of the junction is discordant with germline, which a read error may explain. The V call is TRBV11-2, the J call TRBJ2-1; TRBD2 might be the D (6 bases). The V gene's germline CDR1 is SGHAT and CDR2 FQNNGV. CDR3 size: 15 residues. DNA for the CDR3: TGCGCCAGCAGCTTGGTCGGGAGTGCCTACAACGAGCAGTTCTTC. The encoded protein is CASSLVGSAYNEQFF.

The sample holds one count of this clonotype. The rearrangement links TRBV14 to TRBJ2-3; 8 bases align to TRBD1. Germline assignment: CDR1 SGHDN and CDR2 FVKESK. The CDR3 consists of 14 residues. J gave up 3 bases and V 4 bases, and 3 bases lay outside the gene matches. This chain's CDR3 is CASSPNRGTDTQYF. The CDR3, as DNA: TGTGCCAGCAGCCCAAACAGGGGGACAGATACGCAGTATTTT.

This clonotype appeared a single time. The V and J genes are TRBV9 and TRBJ2-7; D is ambiguous. This CDR3 has 15 residues. V was pared by 0 bases and J by 1 base, with 11 bases between. Germline V gives CDR1 SGDLS, CDR2 YYNGEE. Here the CDR3 reads CASSVEPLGSYEQYF. In nucleotides, the CDR3 is TGTGCCAGCAGCGTAGAGCCCTTGGGGTCCTACGAGCAGTACTTC.

In this sample, this clonotype turned up a few times. The V gene is TRBV13, the J gene TRBJ2-3; unclear D gene. The CDR3 totals 11 residues. Per germline, CDR1 PRHDT and CDR2 FYEKMQ (reference sequence). V lost 3 bases and J 6 bases, leaving 4 bases between the germline ends. In DNA form, the CDR3 reads TGTGCCAGCAGCTTGTCCGATACGCAGTATTTT. It encodes CASSLSDTQYF.

The gene calls are TRBV29-1 and TRBJ1-2, with D unclear. CDR3 size: 12 residues. V was pared by 4 bases and J by 0 bases, with 6 bases between. Germline assignment: CDR1 SQVTM and CDR2 ANQGSEA. CDR3 coding DNA: TGCAGCGTTGTGCTCCCTAACTATGGCTACACCTTC. The encoded protein is CSVVLPNYGYTF.

Here the CDR3 reads CASSLTGPGTDTQYF. The DNA of the CDR3 is TGTGCCAGCAGCTTGACAGGGCCCGGCACAGATACGCAGTATTTT. The chain joins TRBV5-6 to TRBJ2-3, with D perhaps matching TRBD1 (6 bases). V lost 1 base and J lost 1, with 10 bases in between. Germline V CDR1 and CDR2: SGHDT, YYEEEE. The CDR3 is 15 residues long. The entire variable domain, with the rest obtained from reference TRBV5-6 and TRBJ2-3, is as follows: DAGVTQSPTHLIKTRGQQVTLRCSPKSGHDTVSWYQQALGQGPQFIFQYYEEEERQRGNFPDRFSGHQFPNYSSELNVNALLLGDSALYLCASSLTGPGTDTQYFGPGTRLTVL.

This clonotype showed up just a few times. The rearrangement links TRBV29-1 to TRBJ2-5, with 12 bases matching TRBD2. The CDR3 runs 14 residues. V lost 8 bases, J lost 9 bases, and 13 bases stayed unmatched. Germline CDR1 SQVTM, CDR2 ANQGSEA. The chain's CDR3 is CSSYRTSGVRAQYF. CDR3 nucleotide sequence: TGCAGCTCCTATAGGACTAGCGGGGTCCGGGCCCAGTACTTC.

The chain is built from TRBV24-1 and TRBJ2-1, with unresolved D. Germline V gene sequence: CDR1 KGHDR, CDR2 SFDVKD. The CDR3 is made up of 14 amino acids. V was clipped by 7 bases and J by 3 bases, with 12 bases between them. CDR3 in DNA: TGTGCCACCAGCTCGAGGCTTCTCTACAATGAGCAGTTCTTC. This translates into CATSSRLLYNEQFF.

The V and J genes are TRBV20-1 and TRBJ2-7, with D possibly matching TRBD2 (5 bases). V lost 2 bases and J lost 6, with 14 bases in between. This CDR3 has 13 residues. CDR1 and CDR2 from the germline V gene are DFQATT and SNEGSKA (reference sequence). CDR3 coding DNA: TGCAGTGCTAGAATACTAGGAGGTGGCGAGCAGTACTTC. It encodes CSARILGGGEQYF.

This chain connects TRBV24-1 to TRBJ2-5, with D tentatively TRBD1 (5 bases). The V and J ends lost 5 bases and 5 bases respectively, with 11 bases between them. Germline CDR1 and CDR2: KGHDR and SFDVKD. The CDR3 loop spans 13 amino acids. CDR3: CATSVGVRETQYF. In DNA form, the CDR3 reads TGTGCCACCAGTGTAGGGGTAAGGGAGACCCAGTACTTC.

The rearrangement uses TRBV7-2 and TRBJ2-2; D ambiguous. Between the trimmed V and J ends, which lost 1 base and 1 base, there was a span of 7 bases. Germline CDR1 and CDR2: SGHTA and FQGNSA. CDR3 size: 15 residues. The CDR3 loop is CASSLVPGNTGELFF. CDR3 sequence (DNA): TGTGCCAGCAGCTTAGTACCGGGGAACACCGGGGAGCTGTTTTTT.

The chain joins TRBV5-1 to TRBJ1-6; 7 bases match TRBD1. This CDR3 spans 15 amino acids. The germline CDR1 and CDR2 sequences are SGHRS and YFSETQ. Trimming took 5 bases from V and 7 from J; bases not matched to a gene: 9. CDR3 sequence reads: CASSQEGANNSPLHF. CDR3 sequence (DNA): TGCGCCAGCAGTCAAGAGGGGGCGAACAATTCACCCCTCCACTTT. Complete variable domain (other parts from reference TRBV5-1 and TRBJ1-6): KAGVTQTPRYLIKTRGQQVTLSCSPISGHRSVSWYQQTPGQGLQFLFEYFSETQRNKGNFPGRFSGRQFSNSRSEMNVSTLELGDSALYLCASSQEGANNSPLHFGNGTRLTVT.

V usage is TRBV4-3 and J usage is TRBJ1-5, with TRBD1 matching over 7 bases. Germline V lookup: CDR1 LGHNA, CDR2 YSLEER. V lost 4 bases and J lost 6; bases outside the gene matches: 6. CDR3 length: 14 amino acids. The CDR3 loop reads CASSRTGSTQPQHF. DNA of the CDR3: TGCGCCAGCAGCCGGACAGGCTCTACTCAGCCCCAGCATTTT.

The gene calls are TRBV7-9 and TRBJ1-2; D may be TRBD1 (5 bases). This CDR3 has 14 residues. Trimming stripped 5 bases from V and 4 bases from J, with 14 bases between. Germline values: CDR1 SEHNR, CDR2 FQNEAQ (reference sequence). This CDR3 is CASSQRDEVYGYTF. CDR3 nucleotide sequence: TGTGCCAGCAGCCAAAGGGACGAGGTCTATGGCTACACCTTC.

On this clonotype: An end of the junction differs from the germline gene, which may be a read error. The rearrangement links TRBV7-9 to TRBJ1-2, with D maybe TRBD1 (5 bases). There are 15 residues in the CDR3. Germline V CDR1 and CDR2: SEHNR, FQNEAQ (reference sequence). This chain's CDR3 is CASSPSPGRVYGYTF. In DNA form, the CDR3 reads TGCGCCAGCAGCCCGTCCCCAGGGAGGGTCTATGGCTACACCTTC.